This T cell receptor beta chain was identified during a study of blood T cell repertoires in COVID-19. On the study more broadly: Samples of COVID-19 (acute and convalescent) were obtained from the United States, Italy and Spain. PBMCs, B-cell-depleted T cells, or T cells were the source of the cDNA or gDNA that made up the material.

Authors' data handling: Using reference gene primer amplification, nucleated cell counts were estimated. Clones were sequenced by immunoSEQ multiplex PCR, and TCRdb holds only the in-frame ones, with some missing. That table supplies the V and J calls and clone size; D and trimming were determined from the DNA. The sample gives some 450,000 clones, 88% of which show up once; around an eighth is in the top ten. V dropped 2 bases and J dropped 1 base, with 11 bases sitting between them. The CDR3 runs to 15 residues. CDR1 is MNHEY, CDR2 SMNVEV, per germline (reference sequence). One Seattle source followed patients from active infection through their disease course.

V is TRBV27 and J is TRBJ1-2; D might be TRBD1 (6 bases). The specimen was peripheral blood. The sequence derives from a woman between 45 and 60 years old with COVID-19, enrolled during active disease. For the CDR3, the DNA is TGTGCCAGCAGTTTAACAGGGAGAGGTAACTATGGCTACACCTTC. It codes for CASSLTGRGNYGYTF.